The next 16 T cell receptor beta chains were all read from a single sample in a study of blood T cell repertoires in COVID-19. The method was immunoSEQ multiplex PCR; TCRdb's version includes in-frame clones alone and lacks a portion of them. This sample has around 380,000 clones, with approximately 77% found just once. The specimen was peripheral blood. These receptors were obtained from a human donor with acute or convalescent COVID-19. The donor label of this sample is uncertain.

The CDR3: CASSWMLDSHNTEAFF. The CDR3 nucleotides are TGTGCCAGCAGCTGGATGCTGGACAGCCACAACACTGAAGCTTTCTTT. J is TRBJ1-1 and V is TRBV5-6, with D possibly matching TRBD1 (6 bases). V was cut by 3 bases and J by 2 bases, with 17 bases left in between. The length of the CDR3 is 16 residues. From germline, CDR1 is SGHDT and CDR2 YYEEEE.

The chain joins TRBV29-1 to TRBJ2-7; TRBD1 is a possible D gene (6 bases). The CDR3 is made up of 14 amino acids. The V gene's germline CDR1 is SQVTM and CDR2 ANQGSEA. The V end was cut by 0 bases, the J end by 3 bases, with 12 bases between. CDR3 DNA: TGCAGCGTTGAAGATAGTGGCAGGGGCTACGAGCAGTACTTC. This encodes CSVEDSGRGYEQYF.

The rearrangement uses TRBV29-1 and TRBJ2-4; D is uncertain. Trimming stripped 4 bases from V and 2 bases from J, with 12 bases between. This CDR3 is built from 14 residues. In germline, CDR1 is SQVTM, CDR2 ANQGSEA. The CDR3 is CSVGSRQSKNIQYF. The CDR3 DNA reads TGCAGCGTTGGGTCCAGGCAGTCCAAAAACATTCAGTACTTC.

The chain has TRBV12-3 or TRBV12-4 and TRBJ2-7; 8 bases are shared with TRBD2. Germline trimming cut 4 bases from V and 4 bases from J; bases unmatched to any gene: 3. CDR3 length equals 13 residues. CDR3 bases: TGTGCCAGCAGTTCTCCTAGCGGGTACGAGCAGTACTTC. Translated: CASSSPSGYEQYF.

The sample holds a few counts of this clone. This rearrangement joins TRBV11-3 to TRBJ2-5; TRBD2 matches 9 bases. CDR1 and CDR2 from the germline V gene are SGHNT and YENEEA. Trimming removed 8 bases from V and 5 bases from J; junction bases left unmatched: 9. CDR3 length: 14 amino acids. For the CDR3, the DNA is TGTGCCAGCTCAGGGCGGGAGGGCCCGGAGACCCAGTACTTC. Translation gives CASSGREGPETQYF.

The rearrangement joins TRBV11-3 to TRBJ2-2; D not resolved. V was clipped by 5 bases and J by 6 bases, with 10 bases between them. The CDR3 is 13 amino acids. Per the germline V gene, CDR1 is SGHNT and CDR2 is YENEEA. The CDR3 coding sequence is TGTGCCAGCAGCCCCCCTTCCGCCGGGGAGCTGTTTTTT. This translates into CASSPPSAGELFF.

The J gene is TRBJ1-5, the V gene TRBV6-2 or TRBV6-3; D possibly corresponds to TRBD1 (6 bases). This CDR3 comprises 15 residues. The germline V gene has CDR1 MNHEY and CDR2 SVGEGT. Trimming cost V 5 bases and J 3 bases, with 14 bases left between them. The chain's CDR3 is CASSLGATLNQPQHF. For the CDR3, the DNA is TGTGCCAGCAGTCTGGGGGCGACCCTCAATCAGCCCCAGCATTTT.

This rearrangement joins TRBV11-2 to TRBJ2-5; 11 bases map to TRBD1. The germline V gene has CDR1 SGHAT and CDR2 FQNNGV. V was pared by 5 bases and J by 5 bases, with 4 bases of the junction left unmatched. This CDR3 region has 14 residues. The CDR3 here is CASSPDRGLETQYF. In nucleotides, the CDR3 is TGTGCCAGCAGCCCGGACAGGGGGCTTGAGACCCAGTACTTC. Variable domain in full (rest from reference TRBV11-2 and TRBJ2-5): EAGVAQSPRYKIIEKRQSVAFWCNPISGHATLYWYQQILGQGPKLLIQFQNNGVVDDSQLPKDRFSAERLKGVDSTLKIQPAKLEDSAVYLCASSPDRGLETQYFGPGTRLLVL.

This clone showed up just a few times. The chain is built from TRBV7-2 and TRBJ2-3, with D perhaps TRBD1 (5 bases). The germline gives CDR1 SGHTA, CDR2 FQGNSA. Trimming removed 0 bases at V and 1 base at J, with 5 bases between. This CDR3 has 14 residues. The CDR3 nucleotides are TGTGCCAGCAGCTTAGCGACAGGCACAGATACGCAGTATTTT. Protein sequence: CASSLATGTDTQYF.

The V gene is TRBV13, the J gene TRBJ2-5; a possible D gene is TRBD2 (6 bases). Germline V gene data show CDR1 as PRHDT and CDR2 as FYEKMQ (reference sequence). V shed 4 bases and J shed 4 bases, with 19 bases lying between them. This CDR3 contains 16 residues. The CDR3 spells CASSSRDREPPETQYF. Here the CDR3 DNA reads TGTGCCAGCAGCTCGCGGGACCGCGAGCCCCCAGAGACCCAGTACTTC. The full variable domain, completed using reference TRBV13 and TRBJ2-5, is AAGVIQSPRHLIKEKRETATLKCYPIPRHDTVYWYQQGPGQDPQFLISFYEKMQSDKGSIPDRFSAQQFSDYHSELNMSSLELGDSALYFCASSSRDREPPETQYFGPGTRLLVL.

The J gene is TRBJ2-1, the V gene TRBV5-1, with a possible D match to TRBD2 (5 bases). V was shortened by 4 bases and J by 4 bases, with 12 bases between the two germline ends. This CDR3 comprises 14 residues. CDR1 is SGHRS and CDR2 is YFSETQ in the germline V gene. CDR3 nucleotide sequence: TGCGCCAGCAGCCGTAGCGAGCTTTACAATGAGCAGTTCTTC. This encodes CASSRSELYNEQFF.

This clone is a singleton in its sample. The rearrangement uses TRBV7-9 and TRBJ2-7; 7 positions agree with TRBD1. Germline V gene sequence: CDR1 SEHNR, CDR2 FQNEAQ (reference sequence). Trimming took 6 bases from V and 5 from J; bases not matched to a gene: 4. The CDR3 runs 12 residues. The CDR3 nucleotides read TGTGCCAGCAGAGACAGGGATAACGAGCAGTACTTC. Amino acids: CASRDRDNEQYF.

The CDR3 DNA sequence: TGTGCCAGCCTGGTTTCACGGGTTTCCTACAATGAGCAGTTCTTC. Its protein is CASLVSRVSYNEQFF. The rearrangement links TRBV2 to TRBJ2-1, with D uncertain. There are 15 residues in the CDR3. Germline loops: CDR1 SNHLY, CDR2 FYNNEI. V lost 8 bases and J 1 base, leaving 15 bases between the germline ends.

The chain employs TRBV4-1 and TRBJ2-5, with 8 bases lining up with TRBD2. This CDR3 spans 15 amino acids. V lost 4 bases, J lost 7 bases, and 11 bases stayed unmatched. Germline V gene data show CDR1 as MGHRA and CDR2 as YSYEKL. CDR3 residues: CASSREERGPGTQYF. The DNA for the CDR3 is TGCGCCAGCAGCCGAGAAGAGCGGGGGCCGGGGACCCAGTACTTC.

Many counts were recorded for this clone. V usage is TRBV15 and J usage is TRBJ1-2; D uncertain. Germline V CDR1 and CDR2: LNHNV, YYDKDF (reference sequence). The CDR3 consists of 14 residues. V lost 0 bases and J 2 bases, leaving 7 bases between the germline ends. As DNA, the CDR3 is TGTGCCACCAGCAGAGATCCCCTGAACTATGGCTACACCTTC. As protein: CATSRDPLNYGYTF. The full variable domain, its missing parts supplied by reference TRBV15 and TRBJ1-2, is DAMVIQNPRYQVTQFGKPVTLSCSQTLNHNVMYWYQQKSSQAPKLLFHYYDKDFNNEADTPDNFQSRRPNTSFCFLDIRSPGLGDTAMYLCATSRDPLNYGYTFGSGTRLTVV.

This clone was picked up one time. V is TRBV5-1 and J is TRBJ2-1, with a tentative D call TRBD2 (5 bases). Per germline, CDR1 SGHRS and CDR2 YFSETQ. Trimming shortened V by 6 bases and J by 0 bases, and 13 bases separated the two germline ends. This CDR3 is 15 amino acids long. The CDR3 DNA sequence: TGCGCCAGCACCATAAGCGGAGACTCCTACAATGAGCAGTTCTTC. Its translation is CASTISGDSYNEQFF.